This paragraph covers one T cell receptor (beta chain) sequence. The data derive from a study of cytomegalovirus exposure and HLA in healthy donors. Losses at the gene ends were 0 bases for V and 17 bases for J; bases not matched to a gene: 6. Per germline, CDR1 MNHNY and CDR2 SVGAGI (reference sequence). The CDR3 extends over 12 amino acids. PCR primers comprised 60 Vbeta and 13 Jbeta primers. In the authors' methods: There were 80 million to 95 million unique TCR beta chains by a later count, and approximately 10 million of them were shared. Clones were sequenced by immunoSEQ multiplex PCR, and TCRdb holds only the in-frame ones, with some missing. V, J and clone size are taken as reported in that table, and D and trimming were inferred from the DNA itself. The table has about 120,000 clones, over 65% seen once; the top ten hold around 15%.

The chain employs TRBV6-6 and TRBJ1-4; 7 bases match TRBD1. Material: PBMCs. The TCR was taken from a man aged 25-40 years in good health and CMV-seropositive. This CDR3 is CASSYSGDRAFF. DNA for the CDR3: TGTGCCAGCAGTTACTCTGGGGACAGAGCATTTTTT.